Below, 16 T cell receptor beta chains from the same sample are listed, as sequenced in a study of blood T cells in healthy people across ages. PCR was performed a second time for 7 to 11 cycles using a sample-barcoded 5' primer and a J-beta primer mix. A single record per CDR3 protein comes from TCRdb applying MiXCR to the 5' RACE reads. The sample lists about 1.8 million distinct CDR3 sequences, around half occurring once. Sequenced input: blood. Receptors originate from a woman between 40 and 50 years old in good health.

In nucleotides, the CDR3 is TGTGCCAGCAGCCAAGGACAGAGGTGGAATCAGCCCCAGCATTTT. As protein: CASSQGQRWNQPQHF. V usage is TRBV12-3 or TRBV12-4 and J usage is TRBJ1-5, with TRBD1 as a possible D gene (6 bases). Trimming stripped 6 bases from V and 4 bases from J, with 16 bases between. The CDR3 is 15 residues long.

This clonotype has more than one count but fewer than ten. V gene TRBV20-1 combines with J gene TRBJ2-5, with TRBD2 matching 13 bases. The ends lost 6 bases at V and 2 bases at J; junction bases unmatched: 15. Per the germline V gene, CDR1 is DFQATT and CDR2 is SNEGSKA (reference sequence). There are 18 residues in the CDR3. CDR3 region: CSAGGTSGIPGPQETQYF. CDR3 bases: TGCAGTGCGGGTGGGACTAGCGGGATCCCCGGACCACAAGAGACCCAGTACTTC.

The chain carries TRBV20-1 and TRBJ2-4, with 9 positions matching TRBD2. The J call may be incorrect, as the DNA end agrees better with TRBJ2-5. The CDR3 totals 13 residues. Germline assignment: CDR1 DFQATT and CDR2 SNEGSKA (reference sequence). CDR3 sequence (DNA): TGCAGTGCTAGCGGGACTAGCTTTGAGACCCAGTACTTC. Protein product: CSASGTSFETQYF.

The chain joins TRBV7-6 to TRBJ2-3, with D possibly matching TRBD2 (6 bases). The V end was cut by 1 base, the J end by 5 bases, with 16 bases between. This CDR3 has 16 amino acids. In germline, CDR1 is SGHVS, CDR2 FNYEAQ. The CDR3 DNA is TGTGCCAGCAGCTTAGGGGGACTCTCGCCCGGAGATACGCAGTATTTT. Translation gives CASSLGGLSPGDTQYF.

This clonotype was found a few times. V is TRBV7-2 and J is TRBJ1-2, with 8 bases matching TRBD1. This CDR3 region has 14 residues. V was clipped by 1 base and J by 8 bases; unmatched bases: 6. Germline V gene data show CDR1 as SGHTA and CDR2 as FQGNSA. The CDR3 protein is CASSLGDRSRGYTF. The CDR3 coding sequence is TGTGCCAGCAGCTTAGGGGACAGGTCCAGGGGCTACACCTTC.

This clonotype was recorded a few times. V and J are TRBV6-2 or TRBV6-3 and TRBJ1-4, with 8 nucleotides matching TRBD1. Germline V gives CDR1 MNHEY, CDR2 SVGEGT. The CDR3 has 14 amino acids. J lost 8 bases, V lost 7 bases, and 9 bases had no gene match. CDR3 DNA sequence: TGTGCCAGCAACCCGGACAGGGAGAACGAAAAACTGTTTTTT. Protein: CASNPDRENEKLFF.

V and J are TRBV7-9 and TRBJ2-1; tentative D call: TRBD2 (6 bases). Germline CDR1 is SEHNR and CDR2 is FQNEAQ (reference sequence). The CDR3 length is 14 residues. V was trimmed by 1 base and J by 5 bases, leaving 9 bases between them. This chain's CDR3 is CASSLGRVHNEQFF. The CDR3, as DNA: TGTGCCAGCAGCTTAGGGAGGGTTCACAATGAGCAGTTCTTC.

The CDR3: CASRLASGHIDDNEQFF. The CDR3 DNA follows: TGTGCCAGCAGACTAGCCTCGGGACACATAGACGACAATGAGCAGTTCTTC. The J gene is TRBJ2-1, the V gene TRBV11-2, with D perhaps TRBD1 or TRBD2 (6 bases each). V was trimmed by 6 bases and J by 5 bases, leaving 23 bases between them. The CDR3 extends over 17 amino acids. Looked up from germline, CDR1 is SGHAT and CDR2 is FQNNGV.

This clonotype was observed a handful of times. The chain couples TRBV4-3 to TRBJ2-5; D may be TRBD2 (5 bases). Trimming took off 1 base at V and 5 bases at J, with 17 bases between the two ends. The CDR3 spans 16 residues. CDR1 and CDR2 from the germline V gene are LGHNA and YSLEER. The CDR3 nucleotides read TGCGCCAGCAGCCAAGCACCTAGCCCATTCGCGGAGACCCAGTACTTC. Residues: CASSQAPSPFAETQYF.

The chain joins TRBV7-2 to TRBJ1-5; TRBD1 agrees at 8 bases. V lost 5 bases and J lost 7; bases outside the gene matches: 19. The CDR3 contains 18 residues. CDR1 SGHTA and CDR2 FQGNSA come from the germline V gene. CDR3 residues: CASSPRIRGSTGGQPQHF. The CDR3 DNA is TGTGCCAGCAGCCCTAGAATACGGGGGAGTACAGGGGGACAGCCCCAGCATTTT.

This clonotype was recorded a few times. V usage is TRBV7-2 and J usage is TRBJ2-3, with TRBD2 identical over 11 bases. The germline V gene has CDR1 SGHTA and CDR2 FQGNSA. The CDR3 extends over 16 amino acids. J gave up 5 bases and V 2 bases, and 6 bases lay outside the gene matches. The CDR3 protein is CASSLRLAGSGDTQYF. The CDR3 nucleotides are TGTGCCAGCAGCTTACGACTAGCGGGGTCCGGAGATACGCAGTATTTT.

This clonotype was recorded once. The gene calls are TRBV27 and TRBJ2-3, with D possibly matching TRBD2 (5 bases). The V and J ends lost 8 bases and 9 bases respectively, with 9 bases between them. The V gene's germline CDR1 is MNHEY and CDR2 SMNVEV (reference sequence). This CDR3 comprises 10 residues. CDR3 DNA: TGTGCCAGCGCGGGTAGCACGCAGTATTTT. Its translation: CASAGSTQYF.

This rearrangement joins TRBV6-5 to TRBJ2-1; D perhaps matches TRBD1 (5 bases). This CDR3 spans 15 amino acids. With 0 bases removed from V and 7 bases from J, the gap between germline ends came to 13 bases. CDR1 is MNHEY and CDR2 is SVGAGI in the germline V gene. The CDR3 DNA follows: TGTGCCAGCAGTTACTCAGGGGTTGTCCCTAATGAGCAGTTCTTC. Its protein product is CASSYSGVVPNEQFF.

This chain connects TRBV4-2 to TRBJ1-2, with D unresolved. The germline gives CDR1 LGHNA, CDR2 YNFKEQ. The V end was cut by 1 base, the J end by 4 bases, with 10 bases between. This CDR3 contains 14 residues. In DNA form, the CDR3 reads TGTGCCAGCAGCCAAGTGGGTTTGCTCTATGGCTACACCTTC. Protein product: CASSQVGLLYGYTF.

The chain has TRBV4-1 and TRBJ2-3; possibly TRBD1 for D (6 bases). CDR3 length: 16 amino acids. From germline, CDR1 is MGHRA and CDR2 YSYEKL. V dropped 6 bases and J dropped 0 bases, with 16 bases sitting between them. Here the CDR3 DNA reads TGCGCCAGCAGTCCAGTCCGGGACACAAGCACAGATACGCAGTATTTT. It is translated as CASSPVRDTSTDTQYF.

This CDR3 reads CASSPDGLSREQYF. The CDR3 DNA reads TGTGCCAGCAGTCCAGACGGACTGAGTAGGGAGCAGTACTTC. This chain connects TRBV6-2 or TRBV6-3 to TRBJ2-4, with a tentative D call TRBD2 (5 bases). The CDR3 runs 14 residues. The ends were cut back, 5 bases at V and 13 bases at J, with 21 bases in the middle. Germline-derived CDR1 and CDR2 are MNHEY and SVGEGT.